The entry that follows covers one TCR beta chain sequence. The antigen remains undetermined. The sample comes from a study of T cells in Graves' hyperthyroidism and ophthalmopathy. Study-wide findings and caveats: The blood repertoire included most of the expanded thyroid clonotypes above 0.001.

Stable Graves' hyperthyroidism meant no ophthalmopathy progression within 18 months. From RNA transcripts, TCR beta CDR3 regions were amplified. First-round RT-PCR of the TCR CDR3 relied on the HTBI primer set. A single record per CDR3 protein comes from TCRdb applying MiXCR to the multiplex PCR reads. The data contain 400,000 to 500,000 distinct CDR3 sequences, approximately 13% of them singletons. Sequenced: blood. The receptor's source is a woman aged 18-29 years with Graves' hyperthyroidism.

The CDR3: CASSQTGRLAPYNEQFF. CDR3 in DNA: TGTGCCAGCTCACAAACGGGACGCTTGGCCCCCTACAATGAGCAGTTCTTC. This chain joins TRBV18 and TRBJ2-1; D might be TRBD1 or TRBD2, each matching 5 bases. Germline V gives CDR1 KGHSH, CDR2 LQKENI. The germline V and J ends were trimmed by 4 bases and 2 bases, with 18 bases remaining between them. CDR3 length: 17 residues. Using reference TRBV18 and TRBJ2-1 for the parts outside the CDR3, the full variable domain is NAGVMQNPRHLVRRRGQEARLRCSPMKGHSHVYWYRQLPEEGLKFMVYLQKENIIDESGMPKERFSAEFPKEGPSILRIQQVVRGDSAAYFCASSQTGRLAPYNEQFFGPGTRLTVL.